This entry describes one T cell receptor beta chain. TCRdb processed the RT-PCR reads anew with MiXCR; each CDR3 protein has one entry. The sample contains about 960,000 distinct CDR3 sequences, roughly 17% of which appear only once. This record comes from a study of patients and donors after allogeneic stem cell transplantation. CDR3 size: 16 residues. V lost 6 bases to trimming and J lost 0 bases, with 12 bases between them. Germline V gives CDR1 MNHNS, CDR2 SASEGT. The chain is built from TRBV6-1 and TRBJ1-6; D is unresolved. This clonotype originated in a human donor who was either an allogeneic HSCT recipient or a stem cell or donor lymphocyte infusion donor (not recorded which). It is not recorded whose cells these are; they may come from a transplant donor. The sample comprised blood, either unsorted or a sorted T cell fraction (not recorded which). In nucleotides, the CDR3 is TGTGCCAGCAGCCCCGGGATTAACTCCTATAATTCACCCCTCCACTTT. Amino acids: CASSPGINSYNSPLHF.